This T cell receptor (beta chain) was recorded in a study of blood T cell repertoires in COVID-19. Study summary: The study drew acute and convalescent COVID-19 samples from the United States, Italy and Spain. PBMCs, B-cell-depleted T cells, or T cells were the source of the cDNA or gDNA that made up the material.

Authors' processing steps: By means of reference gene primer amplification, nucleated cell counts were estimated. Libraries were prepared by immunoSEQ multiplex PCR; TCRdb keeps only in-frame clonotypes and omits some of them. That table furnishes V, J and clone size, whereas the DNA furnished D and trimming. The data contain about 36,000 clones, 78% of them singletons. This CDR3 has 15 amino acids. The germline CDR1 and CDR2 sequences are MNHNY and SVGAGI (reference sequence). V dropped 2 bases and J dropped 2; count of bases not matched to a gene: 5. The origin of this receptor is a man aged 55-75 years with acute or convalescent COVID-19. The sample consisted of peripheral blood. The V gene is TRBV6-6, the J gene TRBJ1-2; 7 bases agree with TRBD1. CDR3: CASSYVGGGNYGYTF. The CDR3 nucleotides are TGTGCCAGCAGTTACGTAGGAGGGGGCAACTATGGCTACACCTTC.